Shown below are 5 T cell receptor beta chains from a single sample sequenced in a study of blood T cell repertoires in COVID-19. Assay used: immunoSEQ multiplex PCR; TCRdb lists only in-frame clones, some missing. The sample lists 110,000 or so clones; about nine tenths were seen once. The sample consisted of peripheral blood. The receptor source for this set is a woman between 45 and 60 years old with acute or convalescent COVID-19.

This rearrangement joins TRBV15 to TRBJ2-7; D is undetermined. V dropped 0 bases and J dropped 3 bases, with 12 bases sitting between them. This CDR3 has 15 amino acids. The germline V gene has CDR1 LNHNV and CDR2 YYDKDF (reference sequence). CDR3 region: CATSRDSTENYEQYF. The CDR3 region has the DNA TGTGCCACCAGCAGAGATAGTACGGAGAACTACGAGCAGTACTTC.

This chain joins TRBV11-2 and TRBJ2-1; D is undetermined. This CDR3 is built from 12 residues. Trimming took 6 bases from V and 4 from J, leaving 7 bases between them. Germline CDR1 and CDR2: SGHAT and FQNNGV. The CDR3 DNA sequence: TGTGCCAGCAGATTTTCGTACAATGAGCAGTTCTTC. The encoded protein is CASRFSYNEQFF.

V gene TRBV15 combines with J gene TRBJ1-5; D is perhaps TRBD1 (5 bases). V gave up 5 bases and J gave up 6 bases, with 20 bases separating them. This CDR3 contains 16 residues. Germline assignment: CDR1 LNHNV and CDR2 YYDKDF (reference sequence). CDR3 sequence: CATSLERAGLSQPQHF. The DNA for the CDR3 is TGTGCCACCAGCCTCGAACGGGCAGGGTTGAGTCAGCCCCAGCATTTT. Drawing the rest from reference TRBV15 and TRBJ1-5, the complete variable domain is DAMVIQNPRYQVTQFGKPVTLSCSQTLNHNVMYWYQQKSSQAPKLLFHYYDKDFNNEADTPDNFQSRRPNTSFCFLDIRSPGLGDTAMYLCATSLERAGLSQPQHFGDGTRLSIL.

This clone was seen just once. This chain uses TRBV30 with TRBJ1-2, with TRBD1 identical over 9 bases. V lost 3 bases to trimming and J lost 4 bases; unmatched junction nucleotides: 15. CDR1 and CDR2 from the germline V gene are GTSNPN and SVGIG (reference sequence). This CDR3 has 17 amino acids. The CDR3 bases are TGTGCCTGGAGGGTACTTCGATCGGGACAGGGATCCTATGGCTACACCTTC. It translates to CAWRVLRSGQGSYGYTF.

V and J are TRBV6-1 and TRBJ1-1; no clear D gene. Trimming took 1 base from V and 1 from J, leaving 10 bases between them. The CDR3 consists of 15 residues. Germline lookup yields CDR1 MNHNS and CDR2 SASEGT. The CDR3 spells CASSEGVTTNTEAFF. As DNA, the CDR3 is TGTGCCAGCAGTGAAGGGGTGACAACGAACACTGAAGCTTTCTTT.